This T cell receptor (beta chain) comes out of a study of blood T cell repertoires in COVID-19. Recruitment covered roughly 24 US areas and drew participants whose ages spanned 18 to 89 years. Assay used: immunoSEQ multiplex PCR; TCRdb lists only in-frame clones, some missing. The sample consists of 180,000 or so clones, approximately 87% of them appearing once. This TCR derives from a woman aged 50 to 65 who had recovered from COVID-19. Sequencing was done on a sample of PBMCs or T cells enriched from blood (not recorded which).

The CDR3 reads CASSLTAGLGSGANVLTF. CDR3 nucleotides: TGTGCCAGCAGCTTAACTGCAGGCCTGGGCTCTGGGGCCAACGTCCTGACTTTC. J is TRBJ2-6 and V is TRBV7-9; D ambiguous. The V end was cut by 2 bases, the J end by 0 bases, with 14 bases between. From germline, CDR1 is SEHNR and CDR2 FQNEAQ (reference sequence). The CDR3 runs to 18 residues.